A single sample gave rise to the 27 T cell receptor beta chains below, sequenced in a study of early T cells in non-severe SARS-CoV-2 infection. A single record per CDR3 protein comes from TCRdb applying MiXCR to the 5' RACE reads. Among some 91,000 distinct CDR3 sequences, 14% to 15% were seen once, and the ten largest hold 5.5% to 7%. Material for sequencing was whole blood. The source of these receptors is an adult who was a healthcare worker with PCR-confirmed SARS-CoV-2 infection or an uninfected control (not recorded which).

This clonotype was observed many times. The V call is TRBV18, the J call TRBJ1-4; D uncertain. The CDR3 covers 16 residues. Germline V CDR1 and CDR2: KGHSH, LQKENI. The germline V and J ends were trimmed by 3 bases and 0 bases, with 11 bases remaining between them. The CDR3 DNA reads as TGTGCCAGCTCACCTCGTCAAATCGCAACTAATGAAAAACTGTTTTTT. This translates into CASSPRQIATNEKLFF.

This clonotype was observed once. Its ends do not fully match the called genes, so a read error is possible. The V and J genes are TRBV28 and TRBJ2-2; D is possibly TRBD1 or TRBD2 (5 bases each). This CDR3 comprises 13 residues. The germline gives CDR1 MDHEN, CDR2 SYDVKM. The DNA for the CDR3 is TGTGTCAGCAGTTCAGGGAGTCCCGGGGAGCTGTTTTTT. It yields the protein CVSSSGSPGELFF.

In its sample, this clonotype was seen a few times. The chain links TRBV19 to TRBJ1-5; D gene unclear. The CDR3 covers 15 residues. Germline CDR1 reads LNHDA; CDR2 reads SQIVND (reference sequence). Trimming stripped 0 bases from V and 3 bases from J, with 9 bases between. Written as DNA, the CDR3 is TGTGCCAGTAGTATAGAAGGGTCCTTCAATCAGCCCCAGCATTTT. Residues: CASSIEGSFNQPQHF.

This clonotype turned up a few times. The CDR3 region has the DNA TGTGCCAGCAGTGCGGGACAGTATAACAATGAGCAGTTCTTC. Translating it yields CASSAGQYNNEQFF. The genes are TRBV6-1 and TRBJ2-1; 7 bases are a match to TRBD1. This CDR3 is 14 amino acids long. V lost 4 bases and J lost 5; bases outside the gene matches: 5. The germline V gene encodes CDR1 MNHNS and CDR2 SASEGT.

The chain has TRBV20-1 and TRBJ2-1, with D unclear. V was clipped by 3 bases and J by 1 base, with 7 bases between them. This CDR3 contains 13 residues. CDR1 is DFQATT and CDR2 is SNEGSKA in the germline V gene (reference sequence). CDR3 region: CSASESSYNEQFF. DNA for the CDR3: TGCAGTGCTAGCGAGTCTTCCTACAATGAGCAGTTCTTC.

The gene calls are TRBV20-1 and TRBJ2-1; 7 positions agree with TRBD2. Germline V lookup: CDR1 DFQATT, CDR2 SNEGSKA (reference sequence). The CDR3 runs 15 residues. V was clipped by 3 bases and J by 5 bases; unmatched bases: 10. The CDR3: CSARDPREHHNEQFF. CDR3 sequence (DNA): TGCAGTGCTAGGGATCCGCGGGAGCACCACAATGAGCAGTTCTTC.

This clonotype was counted at least ten times. The V gene is TRBV10-2, the J gene TRBJ1-2; 7 bases are a match to TRBD1. This CDR3 is built from 15 residues. Per the germline V gene, CDR1 is WSHSY and CDR2 is SAAADI. The V gene end was trimmed by 5 bases and the J gene end by 3 bases; junction bases not matched to a gene: 9. This chain's CDR3 is CASSFSDRNYYGYTF. The DNA for the CDR3 is TGCGCCAGCAGTTTTTCGGACAGGAACTACTATGGCTACACCTTC.

V and J are TRBV27 and TRBJ2-7, with 7 bases fitting TRBD1. Trimming at V came to 6 bases and at J to 4 bases, leaving 12 bases not matched to a gene. Germline values: CDR1 MNHEY, CDR2 SMNVEV (reference sequence). The CDR3 covers 15 residues. Here the CDR3 reads CASRRTPGTEYEQYF. CDR3 DNA: TGTGCCAGCAGACGAACTCCCGGGACAGAGTACGAGCAGTACTTC.

The V call is TRBV6-2 or TRBV6-3, the J call TRBJ2-5; TRBD2 matches 13 bases. Germline-derived CDR1 and CDR2 are MNHEY and SVGEGT. The CDR3 runs 16 residues. V trimming: 4 bases; J trimming: 4 bases; junction bases outside the gene matches: 6. The CDR3: CASSSRGLAGRETQYF. Written as DNA, the CDR3 is TGTGCCAGCAGTTCACGGGGACTAGCGGGAAGAGAGACCCAGTACTTC.

This clonotype was detected a few times. CDR3: CSVLQQGRSPDTQYF. CDR3 coding DNA: TGCAGCGTTTTACAGCAGGGGCGTAGTCCGGATACGCAGTATTTT. J is TRBJ2-3 and V is TRBV29-1; tentatively, D is TRBD1 (6 bases). Germline assignment: CDR1 SQVTM and CDR2 ANQGSEA. CDR3 length equals 15 residues. V lost 5 bases and J lost 6, with 21 bases in between.

V and J are TRBV19 and TRBJ2-1, with D possibly TRBD2 on 6 matching bases. This CDR3 comprises 15 residues. V lost 3 bases and J 6 bases, leaving 15 bases between the germline ends. Germline values: CDR1 LNHDA, CDR2 SQIVND (reference sequence). The chain's CDR3 is CASSIGASAGNEQFF. As DNA, the CDR3 is TGTGCCAGTAGTATTGGGGCTAGCGCGGGCAATGAGCAGTTCTTC.

This clonotype has a handful of counts. This chain uses TRBV4-3 with TRBJ1-2; D gene ambiguous. V was cut by 3 bases and J by 0 bases, with 11 bases left in between. Germline V gene lookup returns CDR1 LGHNA and CDR2 YSLEER. CDR3 length equals 15 residues. CDR3 loop: CASSQQRQANYGYTF. In DNA, the CDR3 is TGCGCCAGCAGCCAGCAGCGGCAGGCTAACTATGGCTACACCTTC.

The rearrangement joins TRBV20-1 to TRBJ2-7, with 7 bases identical to TRBD2. The CDR3 has 13 amino acids. J was trimmed by 8 bases and V by 1 base; bases with no gene match: 8. CDR1 and CDR2 from the germline V gene are DFQATT and SNEGSKA (reference sequence). CDR3 region: CSARVRSGAKQYF. CDR3 DNA: TGCAGTGCTAGAGTAAGAAGCGGGGCAAAGCAGTACTTC.

This clonotype came up a few times. The chain combines TRBV2 with TRBJ1-1; D is perhaps TRBD1 (6 bases). Germline CDR1 SNHLY, CDR2 FYNNEI. The CDR3 contains 14 residues. Between the trimmed V and J ends, which lost 4 bases and 6 bases, there was a span of 15 bases. This CDR3 reads CASSVRGLLAEAFF. As DNA, the CDR3 is TGTGCCAGCAGTGTGCGGGGGCTATTAGCTGAAGCTTTCTTT.

The genes are TRBV5-1 and TRBJ2-6, with TRBD2 matching 11 bases. Germline V gives CDR1 SGHRS, CDR2 YFSETQ. The CDR3 extends over 20 amino acids. Losses at the gene ends were 0 bases for V and 0 bases for J; bases not matched to a gene: 8. CDR3: CASSLGLTSGIVSGANVLTF. For the CDR3, the DNA is TGCGCCAGCAGCTTGGGTTTGACTAGCGGGATTGTCTCTGGGGCCAACGTCCTGACTTTC.

There are many counts of this clonotype. This sequence joins TRBV3-1 and TRBJ1-1; D remains unclear. Trimming left V 1 base short and J 2 bases short, with 11 bases between. The CDR3 length is 15 residues. CDR1 is LGHDT and CDR2 is YNNKEL in the germline V gene (reference sequence). CDR3 DNA: TGTGCCAGCAGCCAAGTTTCCCAACTCAACACTGAAGCTTTCTTT. Translating gives CASSQVSQLNTEAFF.

In this sample, this clonotype turned up many times. This rearrangement joins TRBV27 to TRBJ2-1; unclear D gene. Germline CDR1 is MNHEY and CDR2 is SMNVEV (reference sequence). CDR3 length equals 15 residues. V lost 6 bases and J 0 bases, leaving 12 bases between the germline ends. The CDR3 protein is CASRRTSSSYNEQFF. The CDR3 bases are TGTGCCAGCAGAAGGACGTCTAGCTCCTACAATGAGCAGTTCTTC.

The chain carries TRBV7-2 and TRBJ2-3, with no clear D. Trimming stripped 5 bases from V and 7 bases from J, with 7 bases between. This CDR3 has 11 amino acids. The germline gives CDR1 SGHTA, CDR2 FQGNSA. This CDR3 is CASSTMNTQYF. The CDR3 nucleotides are TGTGCCAGCAGCACGATGAATACGCAGTATTTT.

This sequence joins TRBV9 and TRBJ2-7; TRBD1 matches at 7 bases. With 2 bases clipped from V and 1 base from J, the junction kept 9 bases outside the gene matches. The CDR3 covers 16 residues. The V gene's germline CDR1 is SGDLS and CDR2 YYNGEE. CDR3 DNA: TGTGCCAGCAGCGTGGGGACCGGGACAGAATCCTACGAGCAGTACTTC. The encoded protein is CASSVGTGTESYEQYF. The full variable domain, in which reference TRBV9 and TRBJ2-7 provide the parts outside the CDR3, is DSGVTQTPKHLITATGQRVTLRCSPRSGDLSVYWYQQSLDQGLQFLIQYYNGEERAKGNILERFSAQQFPDLHSELNLSSLELGDSALYFCASSVGTGTESYEQYFGPGTRLTVT.

The V and J genes are TRBV24-1 and TRBJ2-5; D remains unclear. The CDR3 runs to 15 residues. Germline V gives CDR1 KGHDR, CDR2 SFDVKD. Trimming cost V 2 bases and J 4 bases, with 13 bases left between them. In DNA, the CDR3 is TGTGCCACCAGTGATTCACGGACGCCCGGAGAGACCCAGTACTTC. The encoded protein is CATSDSRTPGETQYF.

This clonotype was counted only a few times. The chain couples TRBV7-2 to TRBJ1-2; D gene unclear. The germline V gene has CDR1 SGHTA and CDR2 FQGNSA. This CDR3 region has 14 residues. V shed 5 bases and J shed 4 bases, with 14 bases lying between them. CDR3 DNA: TGTGCCAGCAGCCGATTACAGAACCTCTATGGCTACACCTTC. Its protein product is CASSRLQNLYGYTF.

In its sample, this clonotype was seen a few times. This chain links TRBV5-1 with TRBJ2-3, with TRBD1 matching over 8 bases. The V gene's germline CDR1 is SGHRS and CDR2 YFSETQ. V was pared by 1 base and J by 3 bases, with 4 bases of the junction left unmatched. The CDR3 runs to 15 residues. In DNA form, the CDR3 reads TGCGCCAGCAGCTTGCGGACAGGGCTTACAGATACGCAGTATTTT. Translation gives CASSLRTGLTDTQYF.

This clonotype was found a few times. The V gene is TRBV7-6, the J gene TRBJ2-7; TRBD2 matches 11 bases. Germline V gene data show CDR1 as SGHVS and CDR2 as FNYEAQ. Trimming removed 1 base from V and 3 bases from J; junction bases left unmatched: 5. The CDR3 runs to 16 residues. The CDR3 loop reads CASSLGASGRYYEQYF. The CDR3 DNA follows: TGTGCCAGCAGCTTAGGCGCTAGCGGGAGGTACTACGAGCAGTACTTC.

This clonotype was detected ten times or more. The chain recombines TRBV12-3 or TRBV12-4 with TRBJ1-4; TRBD1 aligns across 7 bases. This CDR3 region has 13 residues. The V segment lost 5 bases and the J segment 13 bases; nucleotides outside the gene matches: 10. The CDR3 is CASSPQQNRGLFF. The CDR3 DNA reads as TGTGCCAGCAGTCCACAACAAAACAGGGGACTGTTTTTT.

The chain joins TRBV10-3 to TRBJ1-2; 7 bases are shared with TRBD1. Germline CDR1 reads ENHRY; CDR2 reads SYGVKD. The CDR3 totals 12 residues. With 8 bases clipped from V and 6 bases from J, the junction kept 6 bases outside the gene matches. The CDR3 DNA sequence: TGTGCCATCTCGACAGGGAGGGATGGCTACACCTTC. Amino acid sequence: CAISTGRDGYTF.

This clonotype was observed a handful of times. The chain carries TRBV29-1 and TRBJ1-3; D gene ambiguous. The CDR3 sequence is 12 residues long. Per the germline V gene, CDR1 is SQVTM and CDR2 is ANQGSEA. V lost 4 bases, J lost 4 bases, and 8 bases lay in between. CDR3: CSVVAGGNTIYF. The CDR3, as DNA: TGCAGCGTTGTGGCGGGCGGAAACACCATATATTTT.

V and J are TRBV10-3 and TRBJ2-3; D perhaps matches TRBD2 (5 bases). V lost 8 bases, J lost 8 bases, and 11 bases lay in between. Looked up from germline, CDR1 is ENHRY and CDR2 is SYGVKD. The CDR3 is made up of 11 amino acids. CDR3 nucleotide sequence: TGTGCCATCGATACGGGAACTACGCAGTATTTT. Residues: CAIDTGTTQYF.